Shown below are 27 T cell receptor beta chains from a single sample sequenced in a study of T cell responses to AZD1222 COVID-19 vaccine (dated by TCRdb to the early 2020s). Library method: the immunoSEQ multiplex PCR assay. TCRdb obtained this table from immuneACCESS and retained in-frame rearrangements with V and J assigned. These tables miss some clones; where compared with another copy, unresolved V genes account for less than half of the shortfall, and the remainder is unexplained. The sample includes about 120,000 clones, with about 93% observed a single time. 4% to 6% of the sample is in the top ten clones. Per the publication, the time point label means: about 28 days (+/-7) after the second vaccine dose. Here the sequenced sample was peripheral blood, taken 28 days after the second AZD1222 dose. Source of these receptors: an adult who received the AZD1222 COVID-19 vaccine.

DNA of the CDR3: TGTGCCAGCAGTGACGACAGGAACACTGAAGCTTTCTTT. This encodes CASSDDRNTEAFF. The chain links TRBV2 to TRBJ1-1, with D tentatively TRBD1 (5 bases). Trimming stripped 3 bases from V and 1 base from J, with 6 bases between. CDR3 length equals 13 residues. Germline lookup yields CDR1 SNHLY and CDR2 FYNNEI.

The chain joins TRBV7-9 to TRBJ1-1; D uncertain. CDR1 is SEHNR, CDR2 FQNEAQ, per germline (reference sequence). The CDR3 runs 11 residues. V lost 5 bases and J 6 bases, leaving 7 bases between the germline ends. The DNA for the CDR3 is TGTGCCAGCAGCAGGGAAGCTGAAGCTTTCTTT. This encodes CASSREAEAFF.

The V and J genes are TRBV14 and TRBJ1-1; D gene unclear. V lost 4 bases to trimming and J lost 8 bases, with 14 bases between them. This CDR3 comprises 13 residues. Germline-derived CDR1 and CDR2 are SGHDN and FVKESK. CDR3 coding DNA: TGTGCCAGCAGCCCTGGGCCCATTGGAGAAGCTTTCTTT. Residues: CASSPGPIGEAFF.

The chain uses TRBV5-1 and TRBJ1-1; D not resolved. With 0 bases removed from V and 1 base from J, the gap between germline ends came to 7 bases. Germline V gene data show CDR1 as SGHRS and CDR2 as YFSETQ. CDR3 length: 14 residues. CDR3 in amino acids: CASSLAVSNTEAFF. The CDR3 bases are TGCGCCAGCAGCTTGGCTGTATCGAACACTGAAGCTTTCTTT.

This rearrangement joins TRBV5-1 to TRBJ1-3; D possibly corresponds to TRBD1 (6 bases). Germline CDR1 reads SGHRS; CDR2 reads YFSETQ. The V end lost 4 bases, the J end lost 4 bases, and 12 bases lay between the germline ends. CDR3 length: 14 amino acids. CDR3 in DNA: TGCGCCAGCAGCCCACAGGGAGGGGGAAACACCATATATTTT. It encodes CASSPQGGGNTIYF.

This clone was seen only a few times. J is TRBJ2-3 and V is TRBV10-3, with 14 bases identical to TRBD2. The CDR3 sequence is 16 residues long. Germline CDR1 and CDR2: ENHRY and SYGVKD. Trimming took 4 bases from V and 2 from J; bases not matched to a gene: 2. The CDR3, as DNA: TGTGCCATCAGTGCGGGACTAGCGGGGGCCACAGATACGCAGTATTTT. It encodes CAISAGLAGATDTQYF.

The V gene is TRBV7-2, the J gene TRBJ1-2; the D gene is possibly TRBD1 (5 bases). The V gene's germline CDR1 is SGHTA and CDR2 FQGNSA. Trimming pared 6 bases from V and 2 bases from J, leaving 10 bases between. CDR3 length: 13 residues. DNA of the CDR3: TGTGCCAGCAGACGGGACGGAAACTATGGCTACACCTTC. This encodes CASRRDGNYGYTF.

For the CDR3, the DNA is TGTGCCAGCAGGACGGGACAGGCCTCTAACTATGGCTACACCTTC. This gives the protein CASRTGQASNYGYTF. This rearrangement joins TRBV6-5 to TRBJ1-2; 8 nucleotides line up with TRBD1. The CDR3 covers 15 residues. Germline V gives CDR1 MNHEY, CDR2 SVGAGI. Trimming removed 6 bases from V and 0 bases from J; junction bases left unmatched: 6.

The CDR3 sequence is CASSLRLSTGHNEQFF. In nucleotides, the CDR3 is TGCGCCAGCAGCTTACGGCTCTCTACCGGGCATAATGAGCAGTTCTTC. This rearrangement joins TRBV5-1 to TRBJ2-1; D is undetermined. CDR1 and CDR2 (germline): SGHRS, YFSETQ. V gave up 2 bases and J gave up 7 bases, with 19 bases separating them. CDR3 length equals 16 residues.

The chain couples TRBV7-9 to TRBJ1-2, with a tentative D call TRBD1 (6 bases). CDR1 SEHNR and CDR2 FQNEAQ come from the germline V gene (reference sequence). The length of the CDR3 is 13 residues. The V end was cut by 1 base, the J end by 4 bases, with 7 bases between. CDR3 in DNA: TGTGCCAGCAGCTTAGAAGGGGGCTATGGCTACACCTTC. It yields the protein CASSLEGGYGYTF.

This chain uses TRBV6-2 or TRBV6-3 with TRBJ2-7, with D tentatively TRBD1 (7 bases). Trimming removed 8 bases from V and 0 bases from J, with 17 bases in between. Germline V gene data show CDR1 as MNHEY and CDR2 as SVGEGT. This CDR3 region has 15 residues. In DNA, the CDR3 is TGTGCCAGCCGCTACTGGGGGGACAGCTCCTACGAGCAGTACTTC. Protein product: CASRYWGDSSYEQYF.

CDR3 DNA: TGTGCCAGTAGTAACGGACGGGGTGGGGTCGATGAGCAGTTCTTC. Its translation is CASSNGRGGVDEQFF. This sequence joins TRBV19 and TRBJ2-1; maybe TRBD2 (5 bases). The germline V gene has CDR1 LNHDA and CDR2 SQIVND (reference sequence). The CDR3 spans 15 residues. V lost 4 bases, J lost 8 bases, and 18 bases lay in between. Full variable domain (outside the CDR3, taken from reference TRBV19 and TRBJ2-1): DGGITQSPKYLFRKEGQNVTLSCEQNLNHDAMYWYRQDPGQGLRLIYYSQIVNDFQKGDIAEGYSVSREKKESFPLTVTSAQKNPTAFYLCASSNGRGGVDEQFFGPGTRLTVL.

On this clone: The same CDR3 is also encoded by other DNA sequences in this sample. The rearrangement joins TRBV9 to TRBJ2-5; D ambiguous. Deletions cut 0 bases from V and 5 bases from J, with 8 bases between. The CDR3 spans 13 residues. Germline CDR1 is SGDLS and CDR2 is YYNGEE. The CDR3 sequence: CASSVGVGETQYF. DNA for the CDR3: TGTGCCAGCAGCGTAGGCGTCGGGGAGACCCAGTACTTC.

This clone was observed once. The junction shows a germline mismatch at one end, possibly a read error. The rearrangement links TRBV7-7 to TRBJ1-1; maybe TRBD1 (5 bases). CDR3 size: 19 residues. The V gene's germline CDR1 is SSHAT and CDR2 FNYEAQ (reference sequence). As DNA, the CDR3 is TGTGCTAGCAGCTTAGCTAGGTTCAGGGTTAAGGTGGAAGTGACTGAAGCTTTCTTT. Translating it yields CASSLARFRVKVEVTEAFF. The whole variable domain, remainder taken from reference TRBV7-7 and TRBJ1-1, is GAGVSQSPRYKVTKRGQDVTLRCDPISSHATLYWYQQALGQGPEFLTYFNYEAQPDKSGLPSDRFSAERPEGSISTLTIQRTEQRDSAMYRCASSLARFRVKVEVTEAFFGQGTRLTVV.

This sequence joins TRBV3-1 (or the pseudogene TRBV3-2) and TRBJ2-7, with 10 bases identical to TRBD2. Looked up from germline, CDR1 is LGHDT and CDR2 is YNNKEL (reference sequence). Trimming cost V 6 bases and J 6 bases; bases outside gene matches: 11. This CDR3 is 15 amino acids long. The CDR3 protein is CASSRIPSGSVEQYF. The CDR3 DNA sequence: TGTGCCAGCAGTCGAATCCCTAGCGGGAGTGTCGAGCAGTACTTC.

This clone has just one count. This rearrangement joins TRBV6-5 to TRBJ2-3; 7 bases match TRBD2. The CDR3 is 14 amino acids. Germline CDR1 MNHEY, CDR2 SVGAGI. V was pared by 5 bases and J by 5 bases, with 7 bases of the junction left unmatched. The CDR3 coding sequence is TGTGCCAGCAGTAAACTAGCGACCAAAGATACGCAGTATTTT. Translated, it gives CASSKLATKDTQYF.

The chain couples TRBV6-5 to TRBJ2-7, with TRBD1 matching over 8 bases. V lost 2 bases and J lost 9; bases outside the gene matches: 3. Germline V gives CDR1 MNHEY, CDR2 SVGAGI. The CDR3 runs to 12 residues. CDR3 nucleotides: TGTGCCAGCAGTTACGGACAGGGTTGGCAGTACTTC. This codes for CASSYGQGWQYF.

V usage is TRBV5-1 and J usage is TRBJ2-5; D unclear. V lost 5 bases to trimming and J lost 2 bases, with 4 bases between them. Per the germline V gene, CDR1 is SGHRS and CDR2 is YFSETQ. CDR3 length: 11 residues. The CDR3 coding sequence is TGCGCCAGCAGATTTCAAGAGACCCAGTACTTC. As protein: CASRFQETQYF. The full variable domain, completed using reference TRBV5-1 and TRBJ2-5, is KAGVTQTPRYLIKTRGQQVTLSCSPISGHRSVSWYQQTPGQGLQFLFEYFSETQRNKGNFPGRFSGRQFSNSRSEMNVSTLELGDSALYLCASRFQETQYFGPGTRLLVL.

This sequence joins TRBV21-1 and TRBJ2-7. TRBV21-1 is shown as a pseudogene. This CDR3 is 17 amino acids long. CDR3 nucleotide sequence: TGTGCCAGCAGCTTACGGACCCGGTTAGGCACTCCTAGCGAGCAGTACTTC. Protein sequence: CASSLRTRLGTPSEQYF.

This chain links TRBV9 with TRBJ1-4; tentative D call: TRBD1 (5 bases). Germline CDR1 is SGDLS and CDR2 is YYNGEE. The CDR3 totals 16 residues. With 4 bases removed from V and 7 bases from J, the gap between germline ends came to 20 bases. Written as DNA, the CDR3 is TGTGCCAGCAGCCCGAGTTGGGGGAAGAGAGGTGAAAAACTGTTTTTT. It translates to CASSPSWGKRGEKLFF. Looking up the rest from reference TRBV9 and TRBJ1-4 gives the full variable domain: DSGVTQTPKHLITATGQRVTLRCSPRSGDLSVYWYQQSLDQGLQFLIQYYNGEERAKGNILERFSAQQFPDLHSELNLSSLELGDSALYFCASSPSWGKRGEKLFFGSGTQLSVL.

The rearrangement joins TRBV5-1 to TRBJ1-2; tentatively, D is TRBD1 (6 bases). V lost 0 bases, J lost 3 bases, and 9 bases lay in between. CDR1 and CDR2 (germline): SGHRS, YFSETQ. CDR3 length equals 14 residues. The CDR3 loop reads CASSLEAGDYGYTF. The CDR3 nucleotides read TGCGCCAGCAGCTTGGAGGCAGGGGACTATGGCTACACCTTC.

V and J are TRBV5-1 and TRBJ2-3, with TRBD1 identical over 9 bases. This CDR3 has 16 residues. Per the germline V gene, CDR1 is SGHRS and CDR2 is YFSETQ. The V and J ends lost 0 bases and 3 bases, in that order; junction bases with no gene match: 5. CDR3 DNA: TGCGCCAGCAGCTTGGTGGGGACAGGGAGTACAGATACGCAGTATTTT. Encoded protein: CASSLVGTGSTDTQYF.

The chain employs TRBV3-1 (or the pseudogene TRBV3-2) and TRBJ2-5, with 9 positions matching TRBD2. The CDR3 runs 14 residues. Germline CDR1 LGHDT, CDR2 YNNKEL (reference sequence). V gave up 3 bases and J gave up 3 bases; unmatched junction bases: 2. CDR3 in DNA: TGTGCCAGCAGCCACTTAGCGGGAGAAGAGACCCAGTACTTC. Protein product: CASSHLAGEETQYF.

The CDR3, as DNA: TGCGCCAGCTCCCGGGACAGGGGAACAGATACGCAGTATTTT. Translating gives CASSRDRGTDTQYF. V usage is TRBV5-1 and J usage is TRBJ2-3, with TRBD1 matching 10 bases. This CDR3 contains 14 residues. The V and J ends lost 7 bases and 3 bases, in that order; junction bases with no gene match: 5. Germline CDR1 and CDR2: SGHRS and YFSETQ.

The rearrangement joins TRBV2 to TRBJ1-1, with unresolved D. Trimming left V 9 bases short and J 3 bases short, with 8 bases between. In germline, CDR1 is SNHLY, CDR2 FYNNEI. The CDR3 has 11 residues. Here the CDR3 DNA reads TGTGCCAGTAACAGACACACTGAAGCTTTCTTT. It codes for CASNRHTEAFF.

The V and J genes are TRBV14 and TRBJ2-7, with 9 bases aligning to TRBD2. V gave up 4 bases and J gave up 4 bases; unmatched junction bases: 5. This CDR3 comprises 14 residues. The germline V gene has CDR1 SGHDN and CDR2 FVKESK. CDR3 coding DNA: TGTGCCAGCAGCCCAGCGGGAGGAGGGTACGAGCAGTACTTC. Translating it yields CASSPAGGGYEQYF.

The V and J genes are TRBV7-2 and TRBJ1-1; no firm D call. The ends were cut back, 1 base at V and 3 bases at J, with 9 bases in the middle. The germline gives CDR1 SGHTA, CDR2 FQGNSA. This CDR3 is 14 amino acids long. CDR3 amino acids: CASSLVYWDTEAFF. CDR3 nucleotide sequence: TGTGCCAGCAGCTTAGTTTATTGGGACACTGAAGCTTTCTTT.